Presented here are 18 T cell receptor beta chains from one specimen sequenced in a study of beta chain features in type 1 diabetes. Sequencing targeted expressed TCRB transcripts, as all isolated RNA had been reverse transcribed. Clones were sequenced by immunoSEQ multiplex PCR, and TCRdb holds only the in-frame ones, with some missing. Counted here are 130,000 to 150,000 clones, about 13% occurring once; the ten biggest clones make up less than 1.5%. Notes on the study in general: There was a moderate but significant shortening of TCRB CDR3s in all four CD4+ subsets of Type 1 diabetes patients.

Their target antigens are unknown. The specimen was central memory CD4+ T cells from blood. Source of these receptors: a man between 18 and 35 years old with type 1 diabetes.

This clone has just a few counts. The chain employs TRBV5-1 and TRBJ2-5; TRBD2 might be the D (5 bases). Germline V lookup: CDR1 SGHRS, CDR2 YFSETQ. Between the trimmed V and J ends, which lost 2 bases and 1 base, there was a span of 15 bases. CDR3 length: 16 amino acids. CDR3: CASSLYPGIAQETQYF. In DNA form, the CDR3 reads TGCGCCAGCAGCTTATATCCGGGAATCGCCCAAGAGACCCAGTACTTC. Combining the CDR3 with reference TRBV5-1 and TRBJ2-5 gives the whole variable domain KAGVTQTPRYLIKTRGQQVTLSCSPISGHRSVSWYQQTPGQGLQFLFEYFSETQRNKGNFPGRFSGRQFSNSRSEMNVSTLELGDSALYLCASSLYPGIAQETQYFGPGTRLLVL.

This clone was recorded a few times. V is TRBV5-1 and J is TRBJ2-4; maybe TRBD2 (5 bases). Germline CDR1 reads SGHRS; CDR2 reads YFSETQ. Trimming removed 0 bases at V and 4 bases at J, with 14 bases between. The CDR3 runs to 16 residues. In nucleotides, the CDR3 is TGCGCCAGCAGCTTGGGCCGAGGGCAGACTAAAAACATTCAGTACTTC. Amino acid sequence: CASSLGRGQTKNIQYF. The entire variable domain, with the rest obtained from reference TRBV5-1 and TRBJ2-4, is as follows: KAGVTQTPRYLIKTRGQQVTLSCSPISGHRSVSWYQQTPGQGLQFLFEYFSETQRNKGNFPGRFSGRQFSNSRSEMNVSTLELGDSALYLCASSLGRGQTKNIQYFGAGTRLSVL.

This clone has only a few counts. The chain joins TRBV7-8 to TRBJ1-6; 7 bases align to TRBD1. The CDR3 loop spans 17 amino acids. Trimming removed 3 bases from V and 4 bases from J; junction bases left unmatched: 9. CDR1 is SGHVS and CDR2 is FQNEAQ in the germline V gene. As DNA, the CDR3 is TGTGCCAGCAGCTTCATTTCCGGACAGGATTATAATTCACCCCTCCACTTT. This encodes CASSFISGQDYNSPLHF. Full variable domain (missing parts from reference TRBV7-8 and TRBJ1-6): GAGVSQSPRYKVAKRGQDVALRCDPISGHVSLFWYQQALGQGPEFLTYFQNEAQLDKSGLPSDRFFAERPEGSVSTLKIQRTQQEDSAVYLCASSFISGQDYNSPLHFGNGTRLTVT.

The rearrangement joins TRBV19 to TRBJ1-1; D remains unclear. The V gene's germline CDR1 is LNHDA and CDR2 SQIVND (reference sequence). Deletions cut 7 bases from V and 1 base from J, with 16 bases between. The CDR3 has 15 amino acids. This CDR3 is CASKVSTRGNTEAFF. Written as DNA, the CDR3 is TGTGCCAGTAAGGTCAGTACGAGAGGGAACACTGAAGCTTTCTTT.

CDR3 in amino acids: CATSRDRAGRDNTDTQYF. DNA of the CDR3: TGTGCCACCAGCAGAGATCGGGCAGGGAGGGATAACACAGATACGCAGTATTTT. V is TRBV15 and J is TRBJ2-3; TRBD2 aligns across 7 bases. J was trimmed by 2 bases and V by 0 bases; bases with no gene match: 11. CDR3 size: 18 residues. Germline V gives CDR1 LNHNV, CDR2 YYDKDF (reference sequence).

This clone was found a few times. The chain uses TRBV6-5 and TRBJ2-4; perhaps TRBD1 as D (6 bases). Trimming left V 6 bases short and J 9 bases short, with 15 bases between. The CDR3 sequence is 13 residues long. CDR1 is MNHEY and CDR2 is SVGAGI in the germline V gene. CDR3 amino acids: CASRPTGYGIQYF. CDR3 bases: TGTGCCAGCAGGCCAACAGGGTATGGCATTCAGTACTTC.

The sample holds many counts of this clone. The chain has TRBV6-1 and TRBJ2-5; D is unresolved. Germline lookup yields CDR1 MNHNS and CDR2 SASEGT. The germline V and J ends were trimmed by 2 bases and 7 bases, with 11 bases remaining between them. The CDR3 has 13 residues. CDR3 loop: CASSESTGRTQYF. The DNA of the CDR3 is TGTGCCAGCAGTGAATCGACCGGTAGGACCCAGTACTTC.

The chain recombines TRBV5-4 with TRBJ2-1, with D possibly TRBD2 on 5 matching bases. V gave up 4 bases and J gave up 0 bases, with 14 bases separating them. Germline loops: CDR1 SGHNT, CDR2 YYREEE (reference sequence). CDR3 size: 16 residues. CDR3 amino acids: CASSLRSGSSYNEQFF. In DNA, the CDR3 is TGTGCCAGCAGCCTTCGGAGCGGTAGCTCCTACAATGAGCAGTTCTTC.

V is TRBV10-3 and J is TRBJ1-1, with D unclear. CDR1 and CDR2 (germline): ENHRY, SYGVKD. Trimming left V 6 bases short and J 1 base short, with 9 bases between. The CDR3 is 13 amino acids. The CDR3 protein is CAISAEENTEAFF. In DNA form, the CDR3 reads TGTGCCATCAGCGCAGAAGAGAACACTGAAGCTTTCTTT.

V is TRBV29-1 and J is TRBJ1-1; D call uncertain. Trimming pared 3 bases from V and 4 bases from J, leaving 15 bases between. Looked up from germline, CDR1 is SQVTM and CDR2 is ANQGSEA. CDR3 length: 14 residues. The CDR3 reads CSVDGERLGTEAFF. Written as DNA, the CDR3 is TGCAGCGTTGATGGGGAGAGGTTAGGCACTGAAGCTTTCTTT.

This clone was recorded a few times. The V gene is TRBV19, the J gene TRBJ2-5, with D unclear. Trimming removed 4 bases from V and 5 bases from J, with 11 bases in between. Germline CDR1 and CDR2: LNHDA and SQIVND (reference sequence). The CDR3 consists of 13 residues. The CDR3, as DNA: TGTGCCAGTAGTAGGCGACAATGGGAGACCCAGTACTTC. This sequence encodes CASSRRQWETQYF.

In its sample, this clone was seen a few times. J is TRBJ2-5 and V is TRBV14, with 8 bases lining up with TRBD1. CDR1 SGHDN and CDR2 FVKESK come from the germline V gene. The junction had 7 bases not matched to a gene; V was cut back by 2 bases and J by 5 bases. The length of the CDR3 is 15 residues. The CDR3 protein is CASSQWDRRIETQYF. The DNA of the CDR3 is TGTGCCAGCAGCCAATGGGACAGGAGGATCGAGACCCAGTACTTC.

The chain joins TRBV5-1 to TRBJ1-2; D unclear. V shed 0 bases and J shed 2 bases, with 5 bases lying between them. The V gene's germline CDR1 is SGHRS and CDR2 YFSETQ. CDR3 length equals 13 residues. DNA for the CDR3: TGCGCCAGCAGCTTGGCGGTAAACTATGGCTACACCTTC. Protein product: CASSLAVNYGYTF.

A few counts support this clone. The gene calls are TRBV5-4 and TRBJ1-2; D remains unclear. V was shortened by 4 bases and J by 0 bases, with 10 bases between the two germline ends. The CDR3 runs to 14 residues. In germline, CDR1 is SGHNT, CDR2 YYREEE (reference sequence). CDR3: CASSIDPANYGYTF. The CDR3 DNA reads as TGTGCCAGCAGCATCGATCCAGCTAACTATGGCTACACCTTC.

This clone was counted a few times. V is TRBV30 and J is TRBJ1-6; D ambiguous. V lost 0 bases and J lost 0, with 6 bases in between. The germline CDR1 and CDR2 sequences are GTSNPN and SVGIG (reference sequence). The CDR3 extends over 15 amino acids. The CDR3 DNA follows: TGTGCCTGGAGTGTAGGCAGCTCCTATAATTCACCCCTCCACTTT. Translation gives CAWSVGSSYNSPLHF.

This clone has only a few counts. V gene TRBV29-1 combines with J gene TRBJ1-1; unclear D gene. CDR1 and CDR2 from the germline V gene are SQVTM and ANQGSEA. V was clipped by 5 bases and J by 1 base, with 8 bases between them. This CDR3 is 12 amino acids long. CDR3: CSVTRQNTEAFF. The CDR3 coding sequence is TGCAGCGTTACTAGACAGAACACTGAAGCTTTCTTT.

This clone was found a few times. V and J are TRBV4-2 and TRBJ1-2; tentative D call: TRBD1 (6 bases). CDR1 LGHNA and CDR2 YNFKEQ come from the germline V gene. The V end lost 2 bases, the J end lost 9 bases, and 10 bases lay between the germline ends. CDR3 length: 12 residues. This CDR3 is CASSQTGSSYTF. DNA of the CDR3: TGTGCCAGCAGCCAAACAGGGTCTAGCTACACCTTC.

V and J are TRBV6-5 and TRBJ2-4; 8 positions agree with TRBD1. After removal of 6 bases from V and 5 bases from J, the junction contained 3 bases not matched to a gene. Germline CDR1 is MNHEY and CDR2 is SVGAGI. The CDR3 has 13 amino acids. CDR3 bases: TGTGCCAGCAGGTCGACAGGGGAAAACATTCAGTACTTC. Amino acids: CASRSTGENIQYF.